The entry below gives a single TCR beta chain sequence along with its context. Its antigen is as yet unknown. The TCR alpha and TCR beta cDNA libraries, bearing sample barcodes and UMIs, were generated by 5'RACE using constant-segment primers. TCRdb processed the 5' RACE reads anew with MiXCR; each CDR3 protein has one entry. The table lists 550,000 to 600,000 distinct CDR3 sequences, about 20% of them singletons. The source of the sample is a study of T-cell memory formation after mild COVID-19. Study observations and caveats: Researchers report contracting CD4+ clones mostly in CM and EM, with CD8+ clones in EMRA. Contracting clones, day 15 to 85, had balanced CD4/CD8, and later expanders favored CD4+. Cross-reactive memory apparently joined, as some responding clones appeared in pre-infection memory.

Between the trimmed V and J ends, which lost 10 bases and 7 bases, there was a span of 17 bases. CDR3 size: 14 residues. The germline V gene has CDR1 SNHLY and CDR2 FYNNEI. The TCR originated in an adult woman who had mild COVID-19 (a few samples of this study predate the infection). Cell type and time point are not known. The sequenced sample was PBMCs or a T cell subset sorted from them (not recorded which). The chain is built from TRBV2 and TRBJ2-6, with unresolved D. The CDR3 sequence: CATPVSLEANVLTF. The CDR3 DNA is TGTGCCACCCCAGTATCTCTGGAAGCCAACGTCCTGACTTTC.